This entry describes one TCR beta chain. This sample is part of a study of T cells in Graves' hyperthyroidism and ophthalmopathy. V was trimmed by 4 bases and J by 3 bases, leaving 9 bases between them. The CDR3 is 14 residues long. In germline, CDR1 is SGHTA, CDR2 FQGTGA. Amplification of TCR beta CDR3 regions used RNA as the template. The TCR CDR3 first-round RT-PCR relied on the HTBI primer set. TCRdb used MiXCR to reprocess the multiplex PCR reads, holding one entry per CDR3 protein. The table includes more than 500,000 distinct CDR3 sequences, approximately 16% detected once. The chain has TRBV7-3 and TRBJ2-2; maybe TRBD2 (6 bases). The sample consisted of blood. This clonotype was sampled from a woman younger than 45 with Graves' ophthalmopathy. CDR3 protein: CASSSGGYTGELFF. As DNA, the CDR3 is TGTGCCAGCAGCTCCGGAGGGTACACCGGGGAGCTGTTTTTT.